This TCR beta chain was retrieved from a study of control samples from healthy donors and cancer patients. This CDR3 comprises 16 residues. From germline, CDR1 is SGHTA and CDR2 FQGTGA. The ends lost 5 bases at V and 10 bases at J; junction bases unmatched: 18. Generated by immunoSEQ multiplex PCR, the TCRdb table keeps only in-frame clones and is missing some. The profile shows fewer than 95,000 clones, approximately 80% of them singletons. The chain is built from TRBV7-3 and TRBJ1-2; 8 bases align to TRBD1. Material for sequencing was blood. This clonotype was obtained from a man aged 30 to 39 in good health. The CDR3 region has the DNA TGTGCCAGCAGCCCTTTAGGGGTCCCGGGACAGGTTGACTACACCTTC. Residues: CASSPLGVPGQVDYTF.